The clone carrying this TCR beta chain was observed many times. The antigen remains undetermined. The entry originates in a study of T cells in Graves' hyperthyroidism and ophthalmopathy. CDR3 size: 18 residues. The ends lost 2 bases at V and 5 bases at J; junction bases unmatched: 15. Germline CDR1 reads SGHVS; CDR2 reads FQNEAQ. The investigators amplified TCR beta CDR3 regions from RNA transcripts. In the first-round RT-PCR of the TCR CDR3, the HTBI primer set was used. TCRdb re-derived calls from the multiplex PCR reads in MiXCR, one entry per CDR3 protein. This sample carries about 620,000 distinct CDR3 sequences, 15% to 20% of them seen once, and the ten largest clones take about 3.8%. Findings of the study overall: With a median lead of about six months before onset, the model predicted ophthalmopathy.

The chain uses TRBV7-8 and TRBJ2-1, with 7 bases matching TRBD2. The sequence came from a woman in her 30s with Graves' hyperthyroidism. Sequencing was done on a sample of blood. CDR3 sequence reads: CASSLLGGGGAGDNEQFF. CDR3 nucleotides: TGTGCCAGCAGCTTATTGGGGGGGGGTGGTGCTGGGGACAATGAGCAGTTCTTC.